The TCR beta chain described here comes from a study of blood T cell repertoires in COVID-19. Study in general: In each case, the material was cDNA or gDNA derived from T cells, B-cell-depleted T cells, or PBMCs.

Clinical histories supplied by participants themselves formed the basis of cohort assignment. The V end was cut by 4 bases, the J end by 7 bases, with 14 bases between. There are 14 residues in the CDR3. Germline loops: CDR1 LNHDA, CDR2 SQIVND (reference sequence). The table came from immunoSEQ multiplex PCR; TCRdb's copy has only in-frame clones and leaves some out. Of hundreds of thousands of clones detected, 80% to 90% appear once; the ten largest clones hold 1.5% to 2%. The sequenced sample was PBMCs or T cells enriched from blood (not recorded which). This TCR was recovered from a middle-aged man who had recovered from COVID-19. The chain is built from TRBV19 and TRBJ2-1; TRBD1 is a possible D gene (7 bases). CDR3 nucleotide sequence: TGTGCCAGTAGTACGGAGGGGGCTAAAAATGAGCAGTTCTTC. As protein: CASSTEGAKNEQFF.